This T cell receptor beta chain comes out of a study of blood T cell repertoires in COVID-19 (dated by TCRdb to the early 2020s). Some background on the complete study: Collaborator samples came from the United States, Italy and Spain and covered acute and convalescent phases of COVID-19. The dataset comprised deeply sampled blood TCRbeta repertoires from subjects exposed to, actively infected with, or recovered from COVID-19. The repertoires were released in a freely available public database meant as a resource for research on the immune response to SARS-CoV-2. Where available, HLA class I and class II types were taken from metadata supplied by the sample provider and were not determined by assay-based typing. A de-identified subject ID, COVID-19 status, age in years and sex were almost always included in the sample metadata. The samples were drawn from the first 160 participants of the ongoing ImmuneRACE study and from about 1,200 subjects provided by 6 global collaborators. The material from the prospective study consisted of cDNA or gDNA derived from T cells, B-cell-depleted T cells, or PBMCs.

The paper as a whole reports these results and caveats: The quantity of clinical and demographic metadata differed by source and by participant and was supplied without curation.

The immunoSEQ Assay, a bias-controlled multiplex PCR, was used to amplify TCRbeta CDR3 regions from genomic DNA. In the authors' own workflow: The number of nucleated cells in each sample was estimated by amplification of reference gene primers within the assay. To quantify the absolute abundance of each unique TCRbeta CDR3 rearrangement, sequence reads were collapsed and filtered. Productive Simpson clonality was computed per sample as the square root of Simpson's diversity index over productive rearrangements. TCRdb holds this immuneACCESS table with in-frame rearrangements only. Some clones are missing; in checked studies, unresolved V genes explain under half, and the rest has no known cause. The V and J calls and clone size come from that table; D and trimming were worked out from the DNA. The sample table lists 200,000 to 250,000 clones, around 82% of them with a count of one. Together, the top ten hold around 7% of the sample.

Enrolling through a virtual design, the prospective study's participants ranged in age from roughly 18 to 90 years and lived across 24 United States geographic areas. Cohort assignment in the prospective study relied on participant-reported clinical history from a screening survey and a study questionnaire. Mobile phlebotomists in the prospective study collected whole blood, serum and a nasopharyngeal or oropharyngeal swab from every participant. Participants in the prospective study had the option to provide additional blood draws and questionnaires over a roughly 2-month period. Before DNA extraction, blood samples from the prospective study were shipped at room temperature or frozen. The CDR3 sequence holds 14 residues, the cysteine and phenylalanine included. The read is trimmed to its CDR3 DNA, 42 bases read in frame from base 1. CDR1 and CDR2 are read off the germline V gene as MDHEN and SYDVKM. V loses 8 bases of germline sequence and J loses 3 bases, and the interval between the two ends is 16 bases.

For this clone: Its antigen specificity is not known. No much larger clonotype is one base removed from it; base qualities were not supplied.

The source of this sequence is a middle-aged woman with acute COVID-19. Rearrangement joined TRBV28 to TRBJ1-2; a tentative D match to TRBD1 spans 5 bases. The sequencing sample was made of PBMCs or T cells enriched from blood (not recorded which). CDR3 region: CASVPGGDHYGYTF. The DNA is TGTGCCAGCGTCCCTGGGGGGGATCACTATGGCTACACCTTC.